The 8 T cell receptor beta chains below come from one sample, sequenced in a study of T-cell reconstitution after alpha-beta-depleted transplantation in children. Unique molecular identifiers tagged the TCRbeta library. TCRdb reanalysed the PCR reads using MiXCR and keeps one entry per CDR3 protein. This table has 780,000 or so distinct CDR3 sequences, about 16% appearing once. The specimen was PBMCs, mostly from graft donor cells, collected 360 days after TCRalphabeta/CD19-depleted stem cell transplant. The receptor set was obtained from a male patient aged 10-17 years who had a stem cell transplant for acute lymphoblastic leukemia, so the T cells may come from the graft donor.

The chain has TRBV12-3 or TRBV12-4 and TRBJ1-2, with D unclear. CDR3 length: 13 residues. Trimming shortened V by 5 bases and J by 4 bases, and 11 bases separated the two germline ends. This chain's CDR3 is CASSRTVFYGYTF. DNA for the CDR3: TGTGCCAGCAGTCGAACGGTTTTCTATGGCTACACCTTC.

The CDR3 is CASSFIGQGREKLFF. Here the CDR3 DNA reads TGTGCCAGCAGCTTTATAGGACAGGGGCGTGAAAAACTGTTTTTT. The J gene is TRBJ1-4, the V gene TRBV11-2, with 9 bases matching TRBD1. V shed 3 bases and J 7 bases; nucleotides not matched to a gene: 6. The CDR3 extends over 15 amino acids. Germline lookup yields CDR1 SGHAT and CDR2 FQNNGV.

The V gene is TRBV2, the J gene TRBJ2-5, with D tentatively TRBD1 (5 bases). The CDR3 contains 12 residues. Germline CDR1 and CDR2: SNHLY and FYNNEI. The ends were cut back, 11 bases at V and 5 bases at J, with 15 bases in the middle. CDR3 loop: CAGPDSSETQYF. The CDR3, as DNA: TGTGCCGGCCCTGACAGTTCCGAGACCCAGTACTTC.

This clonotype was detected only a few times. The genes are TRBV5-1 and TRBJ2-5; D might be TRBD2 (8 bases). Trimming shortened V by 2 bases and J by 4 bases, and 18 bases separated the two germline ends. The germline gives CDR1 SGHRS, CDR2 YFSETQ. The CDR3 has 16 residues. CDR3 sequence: CASSLTSGGGGETQYF. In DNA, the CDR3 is TGCGCCAGCAGCTTAACTAGCGGAGGGGGCGGAGAGACCCAGTACTTC.

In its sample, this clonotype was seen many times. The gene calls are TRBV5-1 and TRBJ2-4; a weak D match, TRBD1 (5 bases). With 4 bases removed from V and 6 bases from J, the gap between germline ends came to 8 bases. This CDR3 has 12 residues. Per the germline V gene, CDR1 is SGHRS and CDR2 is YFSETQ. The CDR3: CASSPQGNIQYF. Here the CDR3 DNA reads TGCGCCAGCAGCCCGCAGGGAAACATTCAGTACTTC. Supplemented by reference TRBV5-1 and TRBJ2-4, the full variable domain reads KAGVTQTPRYLIKTRGQQVTLSCSPISGHRSVSWYQQTPGQGLQFLFEYFSETQRNKGNFPGRFSGRQFSNSRSEMNVSTLELGDSALYLCASSPQGNIQYFGAGTRLSVL.

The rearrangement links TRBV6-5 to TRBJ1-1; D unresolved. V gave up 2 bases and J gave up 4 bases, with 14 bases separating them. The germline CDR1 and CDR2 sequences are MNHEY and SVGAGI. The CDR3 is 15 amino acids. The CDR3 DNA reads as TGTGCCAGCAGTTACGGGTTGAACTCTCCCACTGAAGCTTTCTTT. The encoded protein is CASSYGLNSPTEAFF.

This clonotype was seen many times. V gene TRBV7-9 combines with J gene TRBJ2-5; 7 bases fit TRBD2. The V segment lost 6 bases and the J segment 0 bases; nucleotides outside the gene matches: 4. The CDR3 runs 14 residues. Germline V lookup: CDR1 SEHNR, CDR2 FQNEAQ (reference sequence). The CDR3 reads CASSSSGNQETQYF. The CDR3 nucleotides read TGTGCCAGCAGTTCTAGCGGCAACCAAGAGACCCAGTACTTC.

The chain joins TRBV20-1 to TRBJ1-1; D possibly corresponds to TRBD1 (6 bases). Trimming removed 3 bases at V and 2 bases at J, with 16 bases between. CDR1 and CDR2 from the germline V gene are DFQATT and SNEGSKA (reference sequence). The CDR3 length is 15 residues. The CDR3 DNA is TGCAGTGCTAGGATGTACAGGGCAGAAAACACTGAAGCTTTCTTT. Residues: CSARMYRAENTEAFF.